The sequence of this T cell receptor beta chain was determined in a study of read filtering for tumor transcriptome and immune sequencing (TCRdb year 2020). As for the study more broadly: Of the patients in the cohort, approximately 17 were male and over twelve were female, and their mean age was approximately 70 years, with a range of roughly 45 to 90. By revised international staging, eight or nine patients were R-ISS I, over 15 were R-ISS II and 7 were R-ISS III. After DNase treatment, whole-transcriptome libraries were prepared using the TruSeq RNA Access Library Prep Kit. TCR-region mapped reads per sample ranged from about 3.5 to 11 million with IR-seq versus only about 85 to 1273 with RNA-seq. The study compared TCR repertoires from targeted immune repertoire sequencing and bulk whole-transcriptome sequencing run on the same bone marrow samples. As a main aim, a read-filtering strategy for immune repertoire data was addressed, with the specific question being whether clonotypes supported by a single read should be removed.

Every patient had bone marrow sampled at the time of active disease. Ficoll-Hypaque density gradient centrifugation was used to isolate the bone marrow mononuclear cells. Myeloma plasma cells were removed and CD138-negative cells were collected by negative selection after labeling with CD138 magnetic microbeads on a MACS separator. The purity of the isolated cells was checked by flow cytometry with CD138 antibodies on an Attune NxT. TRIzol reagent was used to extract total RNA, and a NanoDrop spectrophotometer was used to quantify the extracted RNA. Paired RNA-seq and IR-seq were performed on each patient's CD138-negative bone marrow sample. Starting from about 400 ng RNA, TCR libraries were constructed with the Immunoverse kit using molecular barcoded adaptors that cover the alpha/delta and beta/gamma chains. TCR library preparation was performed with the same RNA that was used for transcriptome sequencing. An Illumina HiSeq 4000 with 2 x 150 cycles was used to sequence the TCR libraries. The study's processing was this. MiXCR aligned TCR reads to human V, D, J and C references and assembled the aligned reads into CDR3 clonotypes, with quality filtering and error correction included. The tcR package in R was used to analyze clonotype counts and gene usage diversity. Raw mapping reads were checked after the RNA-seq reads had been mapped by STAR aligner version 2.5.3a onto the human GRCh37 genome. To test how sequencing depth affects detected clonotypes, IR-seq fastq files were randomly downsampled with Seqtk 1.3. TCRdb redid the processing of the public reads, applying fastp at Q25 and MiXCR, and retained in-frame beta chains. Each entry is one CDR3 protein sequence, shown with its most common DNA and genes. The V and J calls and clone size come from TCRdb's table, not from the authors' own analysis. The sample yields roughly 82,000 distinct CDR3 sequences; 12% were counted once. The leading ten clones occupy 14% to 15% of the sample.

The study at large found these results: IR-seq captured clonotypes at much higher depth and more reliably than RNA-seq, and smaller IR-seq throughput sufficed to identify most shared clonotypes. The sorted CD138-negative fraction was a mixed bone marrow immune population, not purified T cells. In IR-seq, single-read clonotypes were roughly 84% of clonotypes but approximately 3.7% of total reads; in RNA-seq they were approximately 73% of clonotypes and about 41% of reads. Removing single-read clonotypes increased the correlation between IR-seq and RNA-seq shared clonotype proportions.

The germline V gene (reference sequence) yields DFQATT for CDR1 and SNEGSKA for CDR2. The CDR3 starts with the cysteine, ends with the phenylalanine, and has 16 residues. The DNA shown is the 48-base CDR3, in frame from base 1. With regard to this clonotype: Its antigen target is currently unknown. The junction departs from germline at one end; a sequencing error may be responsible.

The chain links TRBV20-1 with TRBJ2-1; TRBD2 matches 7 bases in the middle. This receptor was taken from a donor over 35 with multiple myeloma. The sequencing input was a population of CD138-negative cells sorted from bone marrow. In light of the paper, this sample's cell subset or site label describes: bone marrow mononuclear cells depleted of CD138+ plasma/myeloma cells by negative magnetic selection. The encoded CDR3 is CSARDPKSGDGVEQSF. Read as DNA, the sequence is TGCAGTGCTAGAGATCCTAAAAGCGGGGATGGTGTAGAGCAGTCCTTC.